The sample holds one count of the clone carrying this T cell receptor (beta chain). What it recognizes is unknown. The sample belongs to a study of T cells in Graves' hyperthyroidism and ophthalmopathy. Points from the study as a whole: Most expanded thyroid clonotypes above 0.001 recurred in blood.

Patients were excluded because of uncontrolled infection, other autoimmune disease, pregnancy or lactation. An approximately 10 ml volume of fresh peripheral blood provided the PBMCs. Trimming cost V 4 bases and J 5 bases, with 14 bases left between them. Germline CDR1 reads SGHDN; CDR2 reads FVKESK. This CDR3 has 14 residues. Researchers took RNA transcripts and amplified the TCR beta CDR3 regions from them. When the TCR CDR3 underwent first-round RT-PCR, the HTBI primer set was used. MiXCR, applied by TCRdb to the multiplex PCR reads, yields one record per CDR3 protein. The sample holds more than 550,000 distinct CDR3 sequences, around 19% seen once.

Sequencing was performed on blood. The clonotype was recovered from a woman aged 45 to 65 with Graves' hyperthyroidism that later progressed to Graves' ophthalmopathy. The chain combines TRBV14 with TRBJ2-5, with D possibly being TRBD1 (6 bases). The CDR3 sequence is CASSPWTVRETQYF. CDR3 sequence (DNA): TGTGCCAGCAGCCCCTGGACAGTTAGGGAGACCCAGTACTTC.